The entry below describes one T cell receptor beta chain. The specificity of this receptor is unknown. Base quality data are lacking; no much larger clone is found one base away. Non-adjacent lung tissue was collected from the same resection as far from the malignant lesion as possible, at a distance of at least 3 cm. This entry is derived from a study of CD4 T cells in lung cancer (dated by TCRdb to about 2019). As for the study more broadly: To find responses to candidate mutation-encoded neoepitopes, the study screened blood T cells from NSCLC patients and isolated neoantigen-specific CD4+ T-cell clones and TCRs. Tumor and non-adjacent lung tissue were obtained from several patients undergoing curative-intent resections for stage I-III non-small cell lung cancer. The patients who underwent resection had lung adenocarcinoma or squamous cell carcinoma, were aged 60 to 69 when blood was donated, and were mostly former smokers. Before blood donation, patients had received treatments including platinum chemotherapy, and some received nivolumab or pembrolizumab. Deep sequencing of TCRB was used to follow the frequency of neoantigen-specific clonotypes in tumor resections, non-adjacent lung and cultured T-cell products.

The library was built by means of the immunoSEQ multiplex PCR assay. Qiagen DNeasy or QIAamp micro DNA kits were used to isolate DNA, and the Adaptive Biotechnology human TCRB sequencing kit was used to sequence TCRB. An Illumina MiSeq was used to sequence the TCRB libraries. Regarding the original processing steps: The kit provider's software was used to analyze TCRB sequence data, and Fisher's exact test was applied to assess tumor enrichment of clonotype templates. What TCRdb holds here is the immuneACCESS table cut down to in-frame rearrangements. Part of the clones is not present; checked against another copy, under half of the missing clones reflect an unresolved V gene, and the others are unexplained. That table supplies the V and J calls and clone size; D and trimming were determined from the DNA. The table for this sample lists 10,000 to 11,000 clones; about 62% of them were counted only once. The top ten constitute 15% of the sample.

Via the germline V gene, CDR1 is MNHNS and CDR2 SASEGT. Its CDR3 holds 14 amino acids, cysteine through phenylalanine. Left in the record is the CDR3 DNA by itself, 42 bases read in frame from the first base. Trimming costs V 3 bases and J 2 bases, and their ends lie 11 bases apart. Study-wide findings and limitations: Some blood-derived responses might be explained by in vitro priming of naive T cells or cross-reactivity rather than by memory responses to the cancer.

Source material: normal lung tissue taken away from the tumor. The source is a man in his 60s with non-small cell lung cancer. The chain is made from TRBV6-1 and TRBJ2-7; TRBD2 is perhaps the D gene, given 6 matching bases. In nucleotide form, the sequence is TGTGCCAGCAGTGACGGGAGTGAAGCCTACGAGCAGTACTTC. It codes for CASSDGSEAYEQYF.